Sequencing of this TCR beta chain was carried out in a study of CD8+CD57+ T cells in acquired aplastic anemia. Study in general: Isolated CD4+ and CD8+ cells, once sorted, yielded DNA averaging around 3.3 ug. Study-wide results and caveats: Patients and controls had CD8+ Simpson's diversity values that were not significantly distinct. There were over 25 CD8+ CDR3 sequences that occurred in both patients and controls.

The ends were cut back, 2 bases at V and 6 bases at J, with 13 bases in the middle. The CDR3 covers 15 residues. CDR1 is SGHVS, CDR2 FQNEAQ, per germline. The authors sequenced patients whose flow cytometry had shown CD8+CD57+ cell expansion. CDR3 and TCR beta VDJ profiling relied on genomic DNA as the template. A single record per CDR3 protein comes from TCRdb applying MiXCR to the reads. The sample holds approximately 300,000 distinct CDR3 sequences; roughly 59% are singletons and the top ten take around 1.3%. Remarks on this clonotype: As yet, its antigen is unknown.

Specimen: sorted CD4+, CD8+, or CD8+CD57+ T cells (not recorded which) from PBMCs. The genes are TRBV7-8 and TRBJ2-2; weak D call: TRBD2 (6 bases). The TCR comes from a human donor with aplastic anemia. The CDR3 coding sequence is TGTGCCAGCAGCTTACGACAGAGGGACTCCGGGGAGCTGTTTTTT. Amino acid sequence: CASSLRQRDSGELFF.